One and the same sample provided the 23 T cell receptor beta chains below, sequenced in a study of shared clonotypes between healthy human individuals. Naive-designated CD8 cells lacked CD45RO, were positively enriched for CCR7, and omitted terminally differentiated effector memory CD45RA+ cells. Profiling relied on immunoSEQ multiplex PCR, and the TCRdb table lists in-frame clones only, not all of them. Of around 2,000,000 clones in the sample, about 95% were seen once. The material sequenced was naive CD8+ T cells sorted from blood. The receptors were gathered from a man between 18 and 35 years old in good health.

The V gene is TRBV13, the J gene TRBJ2-7; 8 bases agree with TRBD2. The CDR3 loop spans 15 amino acids. CDR1 is PRHDT and CDR2 is FYEKMQ in the germline V gene (reference sequence). V lost 2 bases, J lost 6 bases, and 9 bases stayed unmatched. The CDR3 DNA is TGTGCCAGCAGCTTAAATGCGGGAGGACTGCTCGAGCAGTACTTC. Its protein is CASSLNAGGLLEQYF.

The V gene is TRBV27, the J gene TRBJ1-5; D is unresolved. CDR3 length equals 14 residues. Between the trimmed V and J ends, which lost 8 bases and 6 bases, there was a span of 17 bases. Germline V gene data show CDR1 as MNHEY and CDR2 as SMNVEV (reference sequence). In nucleotides, the CDR3 is TGTGCCAGCGCCGTCGGAGCAATGGGTCAGCCCCAGCATTTT. Amino acid sequence: CASAVGAMGQPQHF.

The chain recombines TRBV2 with TRBJ2-7; no clear D gene. This CDR3 region has 12 residues. Trimming removed 3 bases from V and 3 bases from J, with 6 bases in between. Germline CDR1 SNHLY, CDR2 FYNNEI. CDR3 bases: TGTGCCAGCAGTGACAGGATCTACGAGCAGTACTTC. Its translation: CASSDRIYEQYF.

The chain couples TRBV28 to TRBJ2-7; a weak D match, TRBD2 (5 bases). V was clipped by 7 bases and J by 0 bases, with 10 bases between them. The CDR3 has 13 amino acids. The germline V gene encodes CDR1 MDHEN and CDR2 SYDVKM. The CDR3 region is CASNMGSSYEQYF. CDR3 DNA: TGTGCCAGCAATATGGGGAGCTCCTACGAGCAGTACTTC.

Worth noting for this clone: Other DNA variants within this sample encode the same CDR3. Here the CDR3 DNA reads TGCGCCAGCAGCTTGGCGGGCTCGAACACCGGGGAGCTGTTTTTT. It specifies CASSLAGSNTGELFF. The rearrangement links TRBV5-1 to TRBJ2-2; D is undetermined. CDR3 length: 15 amino acids. V lost 0 bases to trimming and J lost 0 bases, with 6 bases between them. In germline, CDR1 is SGHRS, CDR2 YFSETQ.

V and J are TRBV13 and TRBJ2-7; no clear D gene. V dropped 2 bases and J dropped 2 bases, with 13 bases sitting between them. Germline V CDR1 and CDR2: PRHDT, FYEKMQ (reference sequence). The length of the CDR3 is 15 residues. This CDR3 is CASSLTQSITYEQYF. Written as DNA, the CDR3 is TGTGCCAGCAGCTTAACTCAGTCTATTACCTACGAGCAGTACTTC.

As regards this clone: One end of the junction does not line up with germline, which may come from a read error. The rearrangement links TRBV6-1 to TRBJ1-3; D call uncertain. Germline CDR1 is MNHNS and CDR2 is SASEGT. The CDR3 runs to 16 residues. The CDR3 protein is CASTEGSEGSGNTIYF. DNA for the CDR3: TGTGCCAGCACTGAAGGGTCTGAGGGCTCTGGAAACACCATATATTTT.

This clone appeared once. The chain recombines TRBV7-6 with TRBJ2-7, with D tentatively TRBD2 (6 bases). The CDR3 contains 16 residues. Trimming took off 5 bases at V and 0 bases at J, with 17 bases between the two ends. CDR1 is SGHVS, CDR2 FNYEAQ, per germline. The CDR3 loop reads CASSKGAGGASYEQYF. For the CDR3, the DNA is TGTGCCAGCAGCAAAGGGGCCGGCGGGGCCTCCTACGAGCAGTACTTC.

The chain links TRBV6-5 to TRBJ2-2; the D gene is possibly TRBD2 (6 bases). The CDR3 has 13 amino acids. Germline V gene data show CDR1 as MNHEY and CDR2 as SVGAGI. V lost 5 bases, J lost 6 bases, and 10 bases lay in between. The CDR3 coding sequence is TGTGCCAGCAGTGAACGGGAGCCCGGGGAGCTGTTTTTT. This encodes CASSEREPGELFF.

The V call is TRBV21-1, the J call TRBJ1-1; TRBD1 is taken as the D call from the table, unchecked against the DNA. TRBV21-1 is deemed a pseudogene. The CDR3 covers 16 residues. The DNA for the CDR3 is TGTGCCAGCAGCAAAGTACGGGACAGGGATAACACTGAAGCTTTCTTT. Its protein product is CASSKVRDRDNTEAFF.

Remarks on this clone: Other nucleotide sequences in the sample specify the same CDR3. V is TRBV7-8 and J is TRBJ2-7, with 7 bases that match TRBD1. Germline CDR1 SGHVS, CDR2 FQNEAQ. The CDR3 runs to 14 residues. V dropped 1 base and J dropped 1; count of bases not matched to a gene: 1. CDR3 residues: CASSLVGQSYEQYF. The CDR3 DNA follows: TGTGCCAGCAGCTTAGTGGGACAGTCCTACGAGCAGTACTTC.

The chain recombines TRBV7-2 with TRBJ2-2; 11 positions match TRBD2. CDR1 and CDR2 (germline): SGHTA, FQGNSA. The ends lost 4 bases at V and 6 bases at J; junction bases unmatched: 10. The CDR3 spans 17 residues. The chain's CDR3 is CASSSGLAVVWSGELFF. For the CDR3, the DNA is TGTGCCAGCAGCTCGGGACTAGCGGTAGTATGGTCCGGGGAGCTGTTTTTT.

This chain uses TRBV11-1 with TRBJ2-7; D is unresolved. The CDR3 covers 13 residues. Per germline, CDR1 SGHAT and CDR2 FQDESV (reference sequence). Deletions cut 3 bases from V and 3 bases from J, with 9 bases between. The CDR3 DNA reads as TGTGCCAGCAGCTTTCACAGTGACTACGAGCAGTACTTC. It specifies CASSFHSDYEQYF.

The chain carries TRBV2 and TRBJ2-6, with D possibly TRBD1 on 5 matching bases. The CDR3 is 14 amino acids. CDR1 and CDR2 (germline): SNHLY, FYNNEI. The germline V and J ends were trimmed by 8 bases and 1 base, with 9 bases remaining between them. The CDR3 protein is CASWGGSGANVLTF. CDR3 DNA sequence: TGTGCCAGCTGGGGCGGTTCTGGGGCCAACGTCCTGACTTTC.

The V gene is TRBV13, the J gene TRBJ2-6; D may be TRBD1 or TRBD2 (5 bases each). The germline V gene has CDR1 PRHDT and CDR2 FYEKMQ (reference sequence). This CDR3 has 15 amino acids. The V and J ends lost 5 bases and 1 base respectively, with 9 bases between them. The CDR3 DNA reads TGTGCCAGCAGCCCATGGGGGTCTGGGGCCAACGTCCTGACTTTC. It codes for CASSPWGSGANVLTF.

J is TRBJ2-3 and V is TRBV11-2, with no clear D. From germline, CDR1 is SGHAT and CDR2 FQNNGV. The CDR3 is 12 amino acids. V lost 6 bases and J lost 7, with 11 bases in between. The CDR3 spells CASRTGEYTQYF. The CDR3 region has the DNA TGTGCCAGCAGGACCGGAGAATATACGCAGTATTTT.

V and J are TRBV10-2 and TRBJ1-6; D is perhaps TRBD1 (5 bases). V dropped 10 bases and J dropped 9 bases, with 19 bases sitting between them. Germline-derived CDR1 and CDR2 are WSHSY and SAAADI. CDR3 length: 14 residues. The CDR3 loop reads CATRDRQYGSPLHF. CDR3 in DNA: TGCGCCACCCGAGACAGACAGTATGGTTCACCCCTCCACTTT.

In nucleotides, the CDR3 is TGTGCCAGCAGCGAACGCTCCACAGGGATAGCCGGGGAGCTGTTTTTT. Amino acid sequence: CASSERSTGIAGELFF. The chain joins TRBV2 to TRBJ2-2; a possible D gene is TRBD1 (6 bases). The CDR3 contains 16 residues. V lost 6 bases, J lost 6 bases, and 20 bases lay in between. Looked up from germline, CDR1 is SNHLY and CDR2 is FYNNEI.

The chain has TRBV30 and TRBJ2-1, with no clear D. The CDR3 has 14 amino acids. Trimming took off 1 base at V and 7 bases at J, with 14 bases between the two ends. The germline gives CDR1 GTSNPN, CDR2 SVGIG (reference sequence). CDR3 sequence reads: CAWSDLGGRNEQFF. The CDR3 DNA follows: TGTGCCTGGAGTGATTTGGGCGGTCGGAATGAGCAGTTCTTC.

The J gene is TRBJ1-1, the V gene TRBV15; D possibly corresponds to TRBD1 (6 bases). The germline V gene encodes CDR1 LNHNV and CDR2 YYDKDF (reference sequence). V lost 5 bases and J lost 4, with 14 bases in between. The CDR3 runs to 14 residues. In DNA, the CDR3 is TGTGCCACCAGCGCAACTAGGGGGGGCACTGAAGCTTTCTTT. Translated, it gives CATSATRGGTEAFF.

In the case of this clone: At the DNA level, this CDR3 is encoded by other sequences in the same sample as well. The chain is built from TRBV4-3 and TRBJ2-7, with D hard to call. This CDR3 region has 14 residues. The V gene lost 0 bases and the J gene lost 1 base, with 7 bases spanning the gap. Germline V gene sequence: CDR1 LGHNA, CDR2 YSLEER. The CDR3 spells CASSQDRASYEQYF. CDR3 nucleotides: TGCGCCAGCAGCCAAGACCGGGCTTCCTACGAGCAGTACTTC.

J is TRBJ2-3 and V is TRBV28; tentatively, D is TRBD2 (7 bases). The V and J ends lost 1 base and 1 base respectively, with 12 bases between them. CDR1 MDHEN and CDR2 SYDVKM come from the germline V gene. CDR3 length: 16 residues. CDR3 residues: CASSLLGGPGTDTQYF. The CDR3 DNA reads TGTGCCAGCAGTTTATTGGGGGGGCCGGGCACAGATACGCAGTATTTT.

With regard to this clone: Other nucleotide sequences in the sample specify the same CDR3. V and J are TRBV10-3 and TRBJ2-7; 9 nucleotides line up with TRBD1. CDR3 length: 15 amino acids. The V gene end was trimmed by 2 bases and the J gene end by 2 bases; junction bases not matched to a gene: 4. The germline gives CDR1 ENHRY, CDR2 SYGVKD. CDR3 sequence (DNA): TGTGCCATCAGTGAGACTGGACAGGGGCCCTACGAGCAGTACTTC. This codes for CAISETGQGPYEQYF.